These T cell receptor beta chains were read from a single sample in a study of follicular helper T cells after annual influenza vaccination. Sequencing was performed with immunoSEQ multiplex PCR; in TCRdb, only in-frame clones are kept and a portion is missing. Counted here are a few thousand clones, 82% occurring once; the ten biggest clones make up under 0.9%. The specimen was CXCR5- memory CD4+ T cells sorted from blood, collected 7 days after influenza vaccination. The receptors originated from an adult who received the influenza vaccine. The CDR3 runs from the conserved cysteine through the conserved F or W. D genes are given only for firm matches. Rows give clone size only sometimes, using once, few, many, or a class for an expanded clone.

NA | TRBJ2-2 | NA | TRBV6-1 | TGTGCCAGCAGTGAAAAGGAAACCGGGGAGCTGTTTTTT | CASSEKETGELFF
few | TRBJ1-6 | NA | TRBV25-1 | TGTGCCAGCAGTAATCGGGAAGGGAAGGGTTCACCCCTCCACTTT | CASSNREGKGSPLHF
NA | TRBJ2-7 | TRBD2 | TRBV27 | TGTGCCAGCAGTTTTGGTAGCGGGGGGCACGAGCAGTACTTC | CASSFGSGGHEQYF
NA | TRBJ1-6 | TRBD1 | TRBV30 | TGTGCCTGGAGTGCGGGACAGGTTAATTCACCCCTCCACTTT | CAWSAGQVNSPLHF
NA | TRBJ2-7 | NA | TRBV2 | TGTGCCAGCAGTGAAGCCCTGGGGATAGGGGTACAGCAGTACTTC | CASSEALGIGVQQYF
NA | TRBJ1-3 | NA | TRBV6-6 | TGTGCCAGCAGTTACGGGCAGCTTACTTCTGGAAACACCATATATTTT | CASSYGQLTSGNTIYF
NA | TRBJ1-1 | NA | TRBV5-1 | TGCGCCAGCAGCTTGGGGCCAGGGGACACTAACACTGAAGCTTTCTTT | CASSLGPGDTNTEAFF
NA | TRBJ1-1 | NA | TRBV20-1 | TGCAGTGCTACCGGACAGACTGAAGCTTTCTTT | CSATGQTEAFF
NA | TRBJ2-7 | TRBD2 | TRBV14 | TGTGCCAGCAGCCCTCGGGACTTAGCGGGCGAGCAGTACTTC | CASSPRDLAGEQYF
NA | TRBJ1-3 | NA | TRBV4-3 | TGCGCCAGCAGCCAAGCGGTAGGGTCTGGAAACACCATATATTTT | CASSQAVGSGNTIYF
NA | TRBJ2-7 | TRBD2 | TRBV7-3 | TGTGCCAGCAGCTCTGGGACTAGCGGGGGGGCGGACGAGCAGTACTTC | CASSSGTSGGADEQYF
NA | TRBJ2-1 | NA | TRBV20-1 | TGCAGTGCTAGCCCACACAATGAGCAGTTCTTC | CSASPHNEQFF
NA | TRBJ1-1 | NA | TRBV6-1 | TGTGCCAGCAGTGATTCCGGGAAGACTGAAGCTTTCTTT | CASSDSGKTEAFF
NA | TRBJ1-1 | NA | TRBV5-1 | TGCGCCAGCAGCTTGGACGGCTTAATCACTGAAGCTTTCTTT | CASSLDGLITEAFF
NA | TRBJ1-1 | NA | TRBV7-8 | TGTGCCAGCAGCTCCGGGACGAACACTGAAGCTTTCTTT | CASSSGTNTEAFF
NA | TRBJ2-3 | TRBD2 | TRBV18 | TGTGCCAGCTCATCTGGGGTGAGCGGGATCACAGATACGCAGTATTTT | CASSSGVSGITDTQYF
NA | TRBJ2-4 | TRBD1 | TRBV10-1 | TGCGCCAGGGAGGACAGGGGTGAGGGAAACATTCAGTACTTC | CAREDRGEGNIQYF
few | TRBJ1-2 | TRBD1 | TRBV7-9 | TGTGCCAGCAGCCCCCCCTCCGGGAGGGGGCGCGGCTACACCTTC | CASSPPSGRGRGYTF
once | TRBJ1-2 | NA | TRBV28 | TGTGCCAGTCTAGGGGCCTTACCGTTCTATGGCTACACCTTC | CASLGALPFYGYTF
NA | TRBJ1-4 | NA | TRBV18 | TGTGCCAGCTCACCATCCAGGAGGGCTAATGAAAAACTGTTTTTT | CASSPSRRANEKLFF
NA | TRBJ2-6 | NA | TRBV15 | TGTGCCACCAGCAGACAACAGGTCTCTGGGGCCAACGTCCTGACTTTC | CATSRQQVSGANVLTF
NA | TRBJ1-3 | TRBD1 | TRBV5-4 | TGTGCCAGCAGCTTCGGGACAGGGTCTGGAAACACCATATATTTT | CASSFGTGSGNTIYF
NA | TRBJ2-4 | NA | TRBV6-1 | TGTGCCAGCAGTGAAGGGGGGGCCAAAAACATTCAGTACTTC | CASSEGGAKNIQYF
once | TRBJ1-1 | TRBD1 | TRBV6-1 | TGTGCCAGCAGAGACCTAGGACAGGGTAGCACTGAAGCTTTCTTT | CASRDLGQGSTEAFF
NA | TRBJ2-7 | TRBD2 | TRBV9 | TGTGCCAGCAGCCGCAAGGGACTAGCGGGGTTCTACGAGCAGTACTTC | CASSRKGLAGFYEQYF
NA | TRBJ1-2 | TRBD1 | TRBV4-3 | TGCGCCAGCAGCCAAGAGTGGGGACAGGGAGTTCATGGCTACACCTTC | CASSQEWGQGVHGYTF
few | TRBJ1-1 | NA | TRBV14 | TGTGCCAGCAGCCAATGGGGGGAGACTGAAGCTTTCTTT | CASSQWGETEAFF
NA | TRBJ2-5 | NA | TRBV7-2 | TGTGCCAGCAGCTTTTCTAGCTATCAAGAGACCCAGTACTTC | CASSFSSYQETQYF
NA | TRBJ1-2 | NA | TRBV4-3 | TGCGCCAGCAGCCAAGATCAGAGAGTTAGTGGCTACACCTTC | CASSQDQRVSGYTF
NA | TRBJ2-7 | TRBD1 | TRBV19 | TGTGCCAGTAGTCCAAGGACAGGGCAGATGTACGAGCAGTACTTC | CASSPRTGQMYEQYF
NA | TRBJ1-5 | NA | TRBV10-3 | TGTGCCATCAGTGACAGCGACCGGCATTTT | CAISDSDRHF
NA | TRBJ2-3 | TRBD1 | TRBV7-9 | TGTGCCAGCGAGCAGGGGGGCACAGATACGCAGTATTTT | CASEQGGTDTQYF
NA | TRBJ2-7 | TRBD1 | TRBV5-1 | TGCGCCAGCAGCTTGGCCGGGACAGGGATGGACTACGAGCAGTACTTC | CASSLAGTGMDYEQYF
NA | TRBJ2-5 | TRBD1 | TRBV7-2 | TGTGCCAGCAGCTCCTGGACAGGGGAAGAGACCCAGTACTTC | CASSSWTGEETQYF
NA | TRBJ1-1 | NA | TRBV6-1 | TGTGCCAGCGGGAGGGAAAGAAGCACTGAAGCTTTCTTT | CASGRERSTEAFF
NA | TRBJ1-4 | NA | TRBV2 | TGTGCCAGCAGCCCTCAGGGAACAACTAATGAAAAACTGTTTTTT | CASSPQGTTNEKLFF
NA | TRBJ2-7 | NA | TRBV2 | TGTGCCAGCAAACCCTTAAGCTCCTACGAGCAGTACTTC | CASKPLSSYEQYF
NA | TRBJ1-2 | NA | TRBV7-2 | TGTGCCAGCAGCGAGGGTAGTGGCTATGGCTACACCTTC | CASSEGSGYGYTF
NA | TRBJ2-7 | NA | TRBV23-1 | TGCGCCAGCAGTCAAGGTGGCGGGGACGAGCAGTACTTC | CASSQGGGDEQYF
NA | TRBJ2-3 | TRBD2 | TRBV4-2 | TGTGCCAGCAGCTTGCGGGGGGTGGCAGATACGCAGTATTTT | CASSLRGVADTQYF
NA | TRBJ1-6 | NA | TRBV19 | TGTGCCAGTAGACGGGCCGGGAGCTCCTATAATTCACCCCTCCACTTT | CASRRAGSSYNSPLHF
NA | TRBJ2-3 | TRBD1 | TRBV28 | TGTGCCAGCAGTCGCGACAGGGGGGGTGATACGCAGTATTTT | CASSRDRGGDTQYF
once | TRBJ1-2 | NA | TRBV5-8 | TGTGCCAGCAGCTTGGGAGAAACCTATGGCTACACCTTC | CASSLGETYGYTF
few | TRBJ2-1 | TRBD1 | TRBV10-1 | TGCGCCAGCAGTGAGTACAGGGGAAATGAGCAGTTCTTC | CASSEYRGNEQFF
few | TRBJ1-4 | NA | TRBV7-2 | TGTGCCAGCAGCTCCTGGGGCGAAAAACTGTTTTTT | CASSSWGEKLFF
NA | TRBJ2-7 | NA | TRBV27 | TGTGCCAGCAGCATCAGGGGCGATAGCTCCTACGAGCAGTACTTC | CASSIRGDSSYEQYF
NA | TRBJ1-3 | NA | TRBV7-9 | TGTGCCAGCAGCCGGGGTAGGGCAGGGTCCTCTGGAAACACCATATATTTT | CASSRGRAGSSGNTIYF
NA | TRBJ2-2 | NA | TRBV9 | TGTGCCAGCAGCGGGAACTATCTAGGTGGGCTGTTTTTT | CASSGNYLGGLFF
NA | TRBJ2-1 | NA | TRBV4-3 | TGCGCCAGCAGCCAAGATCCCCCGAAGTCCGATGAGCAGTTCTTC | CASSQDPPKSDEQFF
NA | TRBJ2-2 | NA | TRBV21-1 | TGTGCCAGCAGCAAGGGGCCCAAACCCCTTCCCGGGACAGGGAACACCGGGGAGCTGTTTTTT | CASSKGPKPLPGTGNTGELFF
NA | TRBJ1-1 | TRBD1 | TRBV20-1 | TGCAGTGCCTCACAGGGGGCTGAAGCTTTCTTT | CSASQGAEAFF
NA | TRBJ2-5 | TRBD2 | TRBV4-1 | TGCGCCAGCAGCCCCGCCTCCAGACTAGCGCCACAAGAGACCCAGTACTTC | CASSPASRLAPQETQYF
NA | TRBJ2-5 | TRBD2 | TRBV5-1 | TGCGCCAGCAGCACAGGGACTAGCGGGAGCACCCAAGAGACCCAGTACTTC | CASSTGTSGSTQETQYF
NA | TRBJ1-6 | NA | TRBV2 | TGTGCCAGCAGGGTACAGGGTGGGAATTCACCCCTCCACTTT | CASRVQGGNSPLHF
NA | TRBJ1-2 | NA | TRBV29-1 | TGCAGCGTTGAAGGAGGACAACTCTATGGCTACACCTTC | CSVEGGQLYGYTF